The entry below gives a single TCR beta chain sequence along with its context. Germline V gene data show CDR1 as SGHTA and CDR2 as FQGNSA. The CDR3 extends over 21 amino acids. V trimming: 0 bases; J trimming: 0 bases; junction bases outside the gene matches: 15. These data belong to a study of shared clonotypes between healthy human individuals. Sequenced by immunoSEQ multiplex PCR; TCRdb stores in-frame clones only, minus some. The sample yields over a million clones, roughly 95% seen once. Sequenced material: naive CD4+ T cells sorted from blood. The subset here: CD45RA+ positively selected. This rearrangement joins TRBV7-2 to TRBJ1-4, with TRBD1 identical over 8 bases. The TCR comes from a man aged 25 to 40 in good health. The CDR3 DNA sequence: TGTGCCAGCAGCTTAGCAATCAGTGCAGGGGGCCTTATTGCAACTAATGAAAAACTGTTTTTT. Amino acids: CASSLAISAGGLIATNEKLFF. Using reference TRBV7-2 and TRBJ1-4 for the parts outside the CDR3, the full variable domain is GAGVSQSPSNKVTEKGKDVELRCDPISGHTALYWYRQSLGQGLEFLIYFQGNSAPDKSGLPSDRFSAERTGGSVSTLTIQRTQQEDSAVYLCASSLAISAGGLIATNEKLFFGSGTQLSVL.